This TCR beta chain appears in the sequencing data of a study of PD-1 blockade in classical Hodgkin lymphoma. Study results and caveats: TCR diversity rose significantly by C4D1 in CD4+ but not CD8+ cells. Healthy donors reportedly exceeded newly diagnosed patients in baseline TCR diversity. Although disease activity or prior therapy may be involved, causes of the repertoire differences remain undefined.

The assay was immunoSEQ multiplex PCR, and TCRdb's table has in-frame clones only and misses some. The data show fewer than 10,000 clones, with around four fifths seen just once and 45% held by the top ten. About this clone itself: Its antigen is still unknown.

Time point here: cycle 4 day 1 (C4D1), after more than five weeks of nivolumab. Relapses following autologous stem cell transplantation were seen in all patients, with brentuximab vedotin exposure varying. The study recorded best responses of complete response, partial response or progressive disease. The TCR comes from a human donor with classical Hodgkin lymphoma. The input for sequencing was peripheral blood mononuclear cells (PBMCs), taken before the fourth cycle of nivolumab.

DNA of the CDR3: TGCGCCAGCAGCTTGGAGAGGGCCCGCTCCTACAATGAGCAGTTCTTC. Translation gives CASSLERARSYNEQFF. V gene TRBV5-1 combines with J gene TRBJ2-1; D may be TRBD2 (5 bases). With 0 bases removed from V and 0 bases from J, the gap between germline ends came to 10 bases. The germline V gene has CDR1 SGHRS and CDR2 YFSETQ. The CDR3 is 16 residues long.